The 6 T cell receptor beta chains below all came from one sample that was sequenced in a study of T cells after yellow fever vaccination. TCRdb redid the calling of the 5' RACE reads with MiXCR, one entry per CDR3 protein. The repertoire includes 350,000 to 550,000 distinct CDR3 sequences, about 17% of them detected once, and about a sixth sits in the top ten. Material: PBMCs, obtained before the yellow fever booster vaccination. The receptors were sampled from a man between 18 and 35 years old who received the YFV17D yellow fever vaccine.

The sample holds many counts of this clonotype. The chain has TRBV7-8 and TRBJ1-1, with D tentatively TRBD1 (6 bases). CDR1 SGHVS and CDR2 FQNEAQ come from the germline V gene. Trimming removed 0 bases at V and 4 bases at J, with 18 bases between. CDR3 length equals 17 residues. The CDR3 reads CASSLAILGRRGTEAFF. CDR3 in DNA: TGTGCCAGCAGCTTAGCAATTTTAGGTCGCAGGGGCACTGAAGCTTTCTTT.

This clonotype has only a few counts. The chain couples TRBV29-1 to TRBJ2-5, with TRBD1 matching 8 bases. Germline loops: CDR1 SQVTM, CDR2 ANQGSEA. The CDR3 is made up of 14 amino acids. The ends lost 3 bases at V and 5 bases at J; junction bases unmatched: 8. CDR3 nucleotide sequence: TGCAGCGTTGATAGGACAGGGCAGGGGGAGACCCAGTACTTC. Its protein is CSVDRTGQGETQYF. Filled out from reference TRBV29-1 and TRBJ2-5, the complete variable domain reads SAVISQKPSRDICQRGTSLTIQCQVDSQVTMMFWYRQQPGQSLTLIATANQGSEATYESGFVIDKFPISRPNLTFSTLTVSNMSPEDSSIYLCSVDRTGQGETQYFGPGTRLLVL.

This clonotype was recorded a few times. J is TRBJ1-5 and V is TRBV7-6; TRBD1 is a possible D gene (5 bases). V was shortened by 5 bases and J by 7 bases, with 15 bases between the two germline ends. The CDR3 spans 14 residues. CDR1 and CDR2 (germline): SGHVS, FNYEAQ. In DNA form, the CDR3 reads TGTGCCAGCAGCGACGTAGGGGTGGGCCAGCCCCAGCATTTT. Translated, it gives CASSDVGVGQPQHF.

This clonotype was recorded many times. The V call is TRBV7-6, the J call TRBJ1-5, with D hard to call. The CDR3 contains 15 residues. V dropped 0 bases and J dropped 7 bases, with 13 bases sitting between them. In germline, CDR1 is SGHVS, CDR2 FNYEAQ. The CDR3 sequence is CASSLASGLNQPQHF. Written as DNA, the CDR3 is TGTGCCAGCAGCTTAGCCAGTGGCCTAAACCAGCCCCAGCATTTT. Supplemented by reference TRBV7-6 and TRBJ1-5, the full variable domain reads GAGVSQSPRYKVTKRGQDVALRCDPISGHVSLYWYRQALGQGPEFLTYFNYEAQQDKSGLPNDRFSAERPEGSISTLTIQRTEQRDSAMYRCASSLASGLNQPQHFGDGTRLSIL.

In regard to this clonotype: An end of the junction does not agree with germline; a read error may underlie this. The V and J genes are TRBV7-2 and TRBJ1-2; D is uncertain. Germline assignment: CDR1 SGHTA and CDR2 FQGNSA. The CDR3 sequence is 14 residues long. CDR3 nucleotides: TGTGCCAGCGGCTTTGCGGGATTGAGCTATGGCTACACCTTC. Its protein product is CASGFAGLSYGYTF.

This clonotype is a singleton in its sample. The V gene is TRBV5-1, the J gene TRBJ1-2, with D hard to call. The CDR3 sequence is 15 residues long. Trimming removed 4 bases at V and 1 base at J, with 14 bases between. Germline CDR1 reads SGHRS; CDR2 reads YFSETQ. The CDR3 DNA reads as TGCGCCAGCAGCCCCGACGGTAACCTTAACTATGGCTACACCTTC. Its protein product is CASSPDGNLNYGYTF.